The rows below give T cell receptor beta chains drawn from one sample of a study of cytotoxic CD8 clonotypes in ibrutinib-treated CLL. Profiled with immunoSEQ multiplex PCR; TCRdb holds only in-frame clones, not every one. Of some 84,000 clones in the sample, 85% to 90% were seen once. The sample was PBMCs, taken before ibrutinib treatment. Receptor source: a human donor with chronic lymphocytic leukemia. Both conserved end residues are part of each CDR3. D genes are given only for firm matches. Clone size is given for some rows only: seen once, a few or many times, or a class if the clone is expanded.

j_call | clone_size | d_call | v_call | cdr3_nt | cdr3_aa
TRBJ2-7 | . | . | TRBV7-7 | TGTGCCAGCAGCCTAGAGTATCCATCCTACGAGCAGTACTTC | CASSLEYPSYEQYF
TRBJ1-2 | many | . | TRBV5-1 | TGCGCCAGCAGCGTTTGGACAGAATATGGCTACACCTTC | CASSVWTEYGYTF
TRBJ1-2 | . | TRBD1 | TRBV7-9 | TGTGCCAGCAGCTTTGAGGGGGCGGCCTATGGCTACACCTTC | CASSFEGAAYGYTF
TRBJ2-1 | . | TRBD1 | TRBV2 | TGTGCCAGCATAGGACAGGGGGCAGCTCACTACAATGAGCAGTTCTTC | CASIGQGAAHYNEQFF
TRBJ2-3 | . | . | TRBV6-4 | TGTGCCAGCAGTGACTCGAGCCCCCTGGGAGCGGGCACAGATACGCAGTATTTT | CASSDSSPLGAGTDTQYF
TRBJ2-1 | . | TRBD2 | TRBV9 | TGTGCCAGCAACCCCGCGGGAGTGCCGTCGGGTGAGCAGTTCTTC | CASNPAGVPSGEQFF
TRBJ2-5 | . | . | TRBV5-4 | TGTGCCAGCAGCCCATCGGGGCCGGTACTCCAAGAGACCCAGTACTTC | CASSPSGPVLQETQYF
TRBJ2-2 | once | . | TRBV30 | TGTGCCTGGAATGGGGGACGGGGGAACACCGGGGAGCTGTTTTTT | CAWNGGRGNTGELFF
TRBJ2-4 | . | . | TRBV14 | TGTGCCAGCAGCCAACTCGGGAGTTTCACCAAAAACATTCAGTACTTC | CASSQLGSFTKNIQYF
TRBJ2-1 | . | TRBD2 | TRBV6-5 | TGTGCCAGCAGTCTATCTAGCGGGAGGGGGAATGAGCAGTTCTTC | CASSLSSGRGNEQFF
TRBJ1-2 | . | . | TRBV19 | TGTGCCAGTAGTATCTACATCCTAGATGGCTACACCTTC | CASSIYILDGYTF
TRBJ1-2 | . | TRBD1 | TRBV5-6 | TGTGCCAGCAGCCTCGGGACAGGGCTTAACTATGGCTACACCTTC | CASSLGTGLNYGYTF
TRBJ2-6 | . | . | TRBV5-1 | TGCGCCAGCAAGGGATCTGGGGCCAACGTCCTGACTTTC | CASKGSGANVLTF
TRBJ1-3 | . | . | TRBV11-3 | TGTGCCAGCAGCTTAGGCTCGGTAAACACCATATATTTT | CASSLGSVNTIYF
TRBJ2-7 | once | TRBD2 | TRBV9 | TGTGCCAGCAGCGTCGGCGGGGGGACCTACGAGCAGTACTTC | CASSVGGGTYEQYF
TRBJ2-1 | . | . | TRBV4-1 | TGCGCCAGCAGCAAAGACGGGAATGAGCAGTTCTTC | CASSKDGNEQFF
TRBJ2-7 | . | TRBD1 | TRBV6-5 | TGTGCCAGCAGTTATCGACAGGGGCCCTACGAGCAGTACTTC | CASSYRQGPYEQYF
TRBJ2-1 | . | . | TRBV6-5 | TGTGCCAGCAGTTACCGCGGCGAGAATGAGCAGTTCTTC | CASSYRGENEQFF
TRBJ1-1 | . | . | TRBV29-1 | TGCAGCGTTGAAGGTCGACAGCTACTCCTAGGCACTGAAGCTTTCTTT | CSVEGRQLLLGTEAFF
TRBJ2-7 | once | . | TRBV29-1 | TGCAGCGTTGAAGAACGGTACGGCCGGGAGCAGTACTTC | CSVEERYGREQYF
TRBJ2-7 | . | TRBD2 | TRBV5-1 | TGCGCCAGCAGCTTTTATCCCGGGACTAGCGGGGGCAGCTCCTACGAGCAGTACTTC | CASSFYPGTSGGSSYEQYF
TRBJ2-3 | . | . | TRBV9 | TGTGCCAGCAGCGCCCCGGGACACCTCATATATACGCAGTATTTT | CASSAPGHLIYTQYF
TRBJ1-1 | once | . | TRBV21-1 | TGTGCCAGCAGCAAAGGAAGGGTAAAGAACACTGAAGCTTTCTTT | CASSKGRVKNTEAFF
TRBJ2-6 | . | . | TRBV7-9 | TGTGCCAGCAGCTTTGGTTTGCAGCCCTCTGGGGCCAACGTCCTGACTTTC | CASSFGLQPSGANVLTF
TRBJ2-5 | . | TRBD2 | TRBV5-4 | TGTGCCAGCAGCCCCGGGACTAGCGGGACACCCGGGACCCAGTACTTC | CASSPGTSGTPGTQYF
TRBJ2-2 | . | . | TRBV11-3 | TGTGCCAGCAGCCCCCGTACAGTATCTACCGGGGAGCTGTTTTTT | CASSPRTVSTGELFF
TRBJ1-2 | . | . | TRBV5-1 | TGCGCCAGCAGCTCGGGCGAAGGGTGGAATGGCTACACCTTC | CASSSGEGWNGYTF
TRBJ2-2 | . | . | TRBV12-2 | TGTGCAAGTCGCTTCATAGTTTGTAGGGCCAACACCGGGGAGCTGTTTTTT | CASRFIVCRANTGELFF
TRBJ2-1 | few | . | TRBV7-3 | TGTGCCAGCAGCTTGTTCAATGAGCAGTTCTTC | CASSLFNEQFF
TRBJ2-3 | many | . | TRBV29-1 | TGCAGCGGAACAGGCCGTGAGGCAGATACGCAGTATTTT | CSGTGREADTQYF
TRBJ2-7 | . | . | TRBV5-6 | TGTGCCAGCAGCCGCAGGGGGGTTAGCTCCTACGAGCAGTACTTC | CASSRRGVSSYEQYF
TRBJ2-7 | once | TRBD1 | TRBV28 | TGTGCCAGCAGTGGTTCCGGGACAGGGGTCTACGAGCAGTACTTC | CASSGSGTGVYEQYF
TRBJ2-7 | . | . | TRBV5-4 | TGTGCCAGCAGCCCAACCTCGTCTCGGGAGCAGTACTTC | CASSPTSSREQYF
TRBJ1-2 | . | . | TRBV19 | TGTGCCAGTAGTGCTGGGACACGCTATGGCTACACCTTC | CASSAGTRYGYTF
TRBJ1-2 | . | . | TRBV27 | TGTGCCAGCAGTTTATTGAGGGCAGGGTCCTACTATGGCTACACCTTC | CASSLLRAGSYYGYTF
TRBJ1-5 | . | . | TRBV7-9 | TGTGCCAGCAGCTTAGTCGACAGTAGCAATCAGCCCCAGCATTTT | CASSLVDSSNQPQHF
TRBJ2-1 | . | TRBD2 | TRBV12-5 | TGTGCTAGTGGTTTGGTAGGCGGGAGTGAGCAGTTCTTC | CASGLVGGSEQFF
TRBJ1-2 | . | . | TRBV5-6 | TGTGCCAGCAGCGCTCCATTTGTGGGGGTGGGTGGCTACACCTTC | CASSAPFVGVGGYTF
TRBJ2-1 | . | TRBD1 | TRBV11-3 | TGTGCCAGCAGCCAGGACAGGGTTTACAATGAGCAGTTCTTC | CASSQDRVYNEQFF
TRBJ2-7 | . | . | TRBV11-3 | TGTGCCAGCAGCTACCCCAGGGTCTACGAGCAGTACTTC | CASSYPRVYEQYF
TRBJ2-3 | . | . | TRBV7-9 | TGTGCCAGCAGCTTAACAGGCACAGATACGCAGTATTTT | CASSLTGTDTQYF
TRBJ1-1 | . | . | TRBV5-6 | TGTGCCAGCAGCTTCCCGGGGATGAACACTGAAGCTTTCTTT | CASSFPGMNTEAFF
TRBJ2-5 | . | . | TRBV6-1 | TGTGCCAGCAGTGATTCAAATCAGGGATCCGAGACCCAGTACTTC | CASSDSNQGSETQYF
TRBJ1-1 | . | . | TRBV11-2 | TGTGCCAGCAGCTCGCGGGGCCACACTGAAGCTTTCTTT | CASSSRGHTEAFF
TRBJ2-3 | . | . | TRBV10-3 | TGTGCCATCAGTGAGTCGAATCACTGGGGGCTAGGAAGCACAGATACGCAGTATTTT | CAISESNHWGLGSTDTQYF
TRBJ2-3 | . | . | TRBV19 | TGTGCCAGTAGTACCTCGGGAGATACGCAGTATTTT | CASSTSGDTQYF
TRBJ2-1 | . | TRBD1 | TRBV29-1 | TGCAGCGTTAGGACAGGGTTTGAGCAGTTCTTC | CSVRTGFEQFF
TRBJ2-1 | . | . | TRBV20-1 | TGCAGTGCTAGTCGTGGGGGTGAGCAGTTCTTC | CSASRGGEQFF
TRBJ1-5 | once | . | TRBV18 | TGTGCCAGCTCACCACCGGTCACAGGGCGGAATCAGCCCCAGCATTTT | CASSPPVTGRNQPQHF
TRBJ2-7 | . | . | TRBV27 | TGTGCCAGCAGTTTGAAGGGGGGGAGCTCCTACGAGCAGTACTTC | CASSLKGGSSYEQYF
TRBJ1-4 | . | . | TRBV10-3 | TGTGCCACCTCGGGGTCGGGCCCTAATGAAAAACTGTTTTTT | CATSGSGPNEKLFF
TRBJ2-5 | . | . | TRBV28 | TGTGCCACCGAGGATGATGGAGGTAGCGGCCCCCCAGGGACCCAGTACTTC | CATEDDGGSGPPGTQYF
TRBJ2-7 | few | . | TRBV28 | TGTGCCAGCAGTCTGATCTACGAGCAGTACTTC | CASSLIYEQYF